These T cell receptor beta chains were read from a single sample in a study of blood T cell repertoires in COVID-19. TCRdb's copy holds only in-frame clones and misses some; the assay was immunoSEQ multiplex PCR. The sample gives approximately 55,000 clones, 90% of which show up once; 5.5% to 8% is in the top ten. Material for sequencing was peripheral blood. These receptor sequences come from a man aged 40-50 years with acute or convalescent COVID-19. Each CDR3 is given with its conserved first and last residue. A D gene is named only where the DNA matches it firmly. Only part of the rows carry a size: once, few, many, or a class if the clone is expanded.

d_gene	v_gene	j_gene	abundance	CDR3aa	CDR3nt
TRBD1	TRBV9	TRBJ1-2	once	CASSVDGTGSYGYTF	TGTGCCAGCAGCGTAGACGGGACAGGTTCCTATGGCTACACCTTC
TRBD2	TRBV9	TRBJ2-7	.	CASSVTTSGEPPEQYF	TGTGCCAGCAGCGTAACTACTAGCGGGGAGCCGCCCGAGCAGTACTTC
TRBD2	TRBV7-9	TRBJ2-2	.	CASSLDAAAGGKLFF	TGTGCCAGCAGCCTCGATGCCGCGGCGGGAGGAAAGCTGTTTTTT
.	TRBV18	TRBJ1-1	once	CASSPEGSSAFF	TGTGCCAGCTCACCGGAGGGCTCATCGGCTTTCTTT
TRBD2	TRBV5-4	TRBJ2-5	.	CASRSAGEGETQYF	TGTGCCAGCAGGTCGGCGGGAGAAGGAGAGACCCAGTACTTC
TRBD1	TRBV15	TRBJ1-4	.	CATRVSGGGEKLFF	TGTGCCACCAGAGTGTCAGGGGGCGGTGAAAAACTGTTTTTT
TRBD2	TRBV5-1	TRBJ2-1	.	CASSAELAGGMQFF	TGCGCCAGCAGCGCCGAACTAGCGGGAGGGATGCAGTTCTTC
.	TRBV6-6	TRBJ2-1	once	CASRAMGLKEFF	TGTGCCAGCAGAGCAATGGGACTGAAGGAGTTCTTC
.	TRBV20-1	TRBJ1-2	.	CSATRSGGYTF	TGCAGTGCTACGAGGTCTGGTGGCTACACCTTC
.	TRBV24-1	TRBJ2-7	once	CATSGSDREQYF	TGTGCCACCAGTGGCTCAGACAGGGAGCAGTACTTC
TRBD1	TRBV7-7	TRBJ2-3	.	CASSLRQGDPDTQYF	TGTGCTAGCAGCTTAAGGCAGGGGGACCCAGATACGCAGTATTTT
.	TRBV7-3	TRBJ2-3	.	CASSLTSPTADTQYF	TGTGCCAGCAGCTTAACTAGCCCGACGGCAGATACGCAGTATTTT
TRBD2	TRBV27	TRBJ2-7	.	CASTPRRGGLREQYF	TGTGCCAGCACCCCCCGCCGCGGGGGGCTGAGGGAGCAGTACTTC
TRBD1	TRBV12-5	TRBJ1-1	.	CASGLGQMNTEAFF	TGTGCTAGTGGCCTGGGACAGATGAACACTGAAGCTTTCTTT
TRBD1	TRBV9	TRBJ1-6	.	CASSATGTVNSPLHF	TGTGCCAGCAGCGCTACCGGGACAGTTAATTCACCCCTCCACTTT
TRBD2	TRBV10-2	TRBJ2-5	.	CASSEVGSGMPGETQYF	TGCGCCAGCAGTGAGGTGGGGAGCGGGATGCCGGGAGAGACCCAGTACTTC
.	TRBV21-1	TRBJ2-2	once	CASSKGSGPRLSGELFF	TGTGCCAGCAGCAAGGGTAGCGGGCCCCGTTTGTCCGGGGAGCTGTTTTTT
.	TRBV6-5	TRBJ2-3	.	CASSYQVGGADTQYF	TGTGCCAGCAGTTACCAAGTAGGGGGGGCAGATACGCAGTATTTT
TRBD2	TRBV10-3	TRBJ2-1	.	CAIRALAGGYNEQFF	TGTGCCATCAGAGCCCTAGCGGGAGGGTACAATGAGCAGTTCTTC
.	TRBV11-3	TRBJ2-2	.	CASSPHTGELFF	TGTGCCAGCAGCCCTCACACCGGGGAGCTGTTTTTT
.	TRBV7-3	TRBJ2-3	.	CASSLTSGVGDTQYF	TGTGCCAGCAGCTTAACGTCGGGGGTGGGAGATACGCAGTATTTT
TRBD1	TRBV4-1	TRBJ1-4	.	CASSQALGTEEKLFF	TGCGCCAGCAGCCAAGCTCTAGGGACAGAGGAAAAACTGTTTTTT
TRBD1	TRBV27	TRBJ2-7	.	CASSLESRPTGANEQYF	TGTGCCAGCAGTTTAGAAAGTCGTCCTACAGGGGCGAACGAGCAGTACTTC
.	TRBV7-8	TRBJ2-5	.	CASSLKDSRETQYF	TGTGCCAGCAGCTTGAAGGACTCGAGGGAGACCCAGTACTTC
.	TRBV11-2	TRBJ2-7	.	CASSLGRTEYYEQYF	TGTGCCAGCAGCTTGGGACGGACAGAGTACTACGAGCAGTACTTC
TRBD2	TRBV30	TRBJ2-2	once	CAWSKNSGRGRTGELFF	TGTGCCTGGAGTAAAAATAGCGGGAGAGGTCGCACCGGGGAGCTGTTTTTT
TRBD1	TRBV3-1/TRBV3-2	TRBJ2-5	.	CASSTGTGGAAVDF	TGTGCCAGCAGCACCGGGACAGGGGGCGCGGCCGTGGACTTC
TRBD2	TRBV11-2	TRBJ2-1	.	CASSHRTSGYNEQFF	TGTGCCAGCAGCCACCGGACTAGCGGGTACAATGAGCAGTTCTTC
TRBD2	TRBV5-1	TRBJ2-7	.	CASSLTSGSYEQYF	TGCGCCAGCAGCTTGACTAGCGGGAGCTACGAGCAGTACTTC
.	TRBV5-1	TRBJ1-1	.	CASNAVQGMNTEAFF	TGCGCCAGCAACGCTGTTCAGGGCATGAACACTGAAGCTTTCTTT
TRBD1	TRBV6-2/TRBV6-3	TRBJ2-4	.	CASSFMTGGAKNIQYF	TGTGCCAGCAGTTTCATGACAGGGGGAGCCAAAAACATTCAGTACTTC
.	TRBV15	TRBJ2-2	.	CATSMGVNTGELFF	TGTGCCACCAGCATGGGAGTTAACACCGGGGAGCTGTTTTTT
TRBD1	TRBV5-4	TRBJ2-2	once	CASSFGQGLGELFF	TGTGCCAGCAGCTTTGGACAGGGCCTTGGGGAGCTGTTTTTT
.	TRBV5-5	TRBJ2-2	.	CASSLAGSNRGELFF	TGTGCCAGCAGCTTGGCGGGGTCAAACCGCGGGGAGCTGTTTTTT
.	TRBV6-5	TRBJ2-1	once	CASSSTRLINEQFF	TGTGCCAGCAGTTCCACACGACTCATCAATGAGCAGTTCTTC
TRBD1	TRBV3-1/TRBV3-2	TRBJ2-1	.	CASSHGQGLDNEQFF	TGTGCCAGCAGCCATGGACAGGGTCTAGACAATGAGCAGTTCTTC
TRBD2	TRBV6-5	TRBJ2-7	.	CASLRPGGRVEQYF	TGTGCCAGCCTCCGACCTGGCGGGAGGGTCGAGCAGTACTTC
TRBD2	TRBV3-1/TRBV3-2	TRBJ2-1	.	CASRWGGPNNEQFF	TGTGCCAGCAGATGGGGAGGGCCCAACAATGAGCAGTTCTTC
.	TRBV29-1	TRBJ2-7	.	CSVEDSSYEQYF	TGCAGCGTTGAGGACAGCTCCTACGAGCAGTACTTC
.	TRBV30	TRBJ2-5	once	CAWSGSSKETQYF	TGTGCCTGGAGTGGCTCTAGCAAAGAGACCCAGTACTTC
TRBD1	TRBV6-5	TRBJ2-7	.	CASSRDRALGEQYF	TGTGCCAGCAGCAGGGACAGGGCCCTAGGGGAGCAGTACTTC
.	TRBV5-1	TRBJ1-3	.	CASSLAGNSGNTIYF	TGCGCCAGCAGCTTGGCAGGGAACTCTGGAAACACCATATATTTT
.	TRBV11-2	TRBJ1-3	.	CASSSGISGNTIYF	TGTGCCAGCAGCTCGGGTATTTCGGGAAACACCATATATTTT
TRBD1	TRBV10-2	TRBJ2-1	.	CASSTDRAEQFF	TGCGCCAGCAGTACCGACAGGGCTGAGCAGTTCTTC
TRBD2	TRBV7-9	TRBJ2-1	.	CASSNGLAGLNEQFF	TGTGCCAGCAGCAACGGACTAGCGGGATTGAATGAGCAGTTCTTC
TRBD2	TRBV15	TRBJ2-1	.	CATSRDKLAGVLSQFF	TGTGCCACCAGCAGAGATAAGCTAGCGGGAGTTCTATCGCAGTTCTTC
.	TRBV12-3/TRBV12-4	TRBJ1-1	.	CASSLGGGTEAFF	TGTGCCAGCAGTTTGGGGGGAGGCACTGAAGCTTTCTTT
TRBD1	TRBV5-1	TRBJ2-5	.	CASSFGTGGAMGETQYF	TGCGCCAGCAGCTTCGGGACAGGGGGCGCAATGGGAGAGACCCAGTACTTC